This T cell receptor (beta chain) is drawn from a study of T-cell reconstitution after alpha-beta-depleted transplantation in children. This clonotype came up a few times. Trimming removed 4 bases at V and 7 bases at J, with 15 bases between. From germline, CDR1 is SGHNT and CDR2 YYREEE (reference sequence). The length of the CDR3 is 14 residues. Unique molecular identifiers featured in how the TCRbeta library was prepared. TCRdb re-called the PCR reads through MiXCR, storing one row per CDR3 protein. The sample consists of 500,000 or so distinct CDR3 sequences, roughly 33% of them appearing once. The rearrangement uses TRBV5-4 and TRBJ2-1; D is undetermined. The source of this sequence is a human donor who donated a stem cell graft to a child with aplastic anemia. Sequencing was performed on PBMCs from the stem cell graft donor, taken from the stem cell graft. Here the CDR3 DNA reads TGTGCCAGCAGCCATGACTGGTCGAGGAATGAGCAGTTCTTC. Translation: CASSHDWSRNEQFF.